A single sample gave rise to the 27 T cell receptor beta chains below, sequenced in a study of CD8 T cells in ankylosing spondylitis. Via MiXCR, TCRdb re-called the 5' RACE reads, giving one row per CDR3 protein. The table lists roughly 230,000 distinct CDR3 sequences, roughly 8% of them singletons. The sequenced sample was blood, either unsorted or a sorted T cell fraction (not recorded which). These receptors came from a female donor with ankylosing spondylitis or in good health (not recorded which).

In this sample, this clonotype turned up many times. CDR3 sequence (DNA): TGTGCCATCAGACTAGCGGGGAAGGAGACCCAGTACTTC. Translated: CAIRLAGKETQYF. The rearrangement joins TRBV10-3 to TRBJ2-5; 10 nucleotides line up with TRBD2. V was clipped by 6 bases and J by 5 bases; unmatched bases: 3. The germline gives CDR1 ENHRY, CDR2 SYGVKD. The CDR3 runs to 13 residues.

This clonotype was seen repeatedly, ten times or more. The chain recombines TRBV20-1 with TRBJ2-1; D assignment may be TRBD1 or TRBD2 (5 bases each). The germline gives CDR1 DFQATT, CDR2 SNEGSKA (reference sequence). There are 16 residues in the CDR3. V lost 5 bases to trimming and J lost 4 bases, with 21 bases between them. CDR3 region: CSARTTGKVGYNEQFF. DNA of the CDR3: TGCAGTGCTCGGACAACGGGAAAGGTGGGATACAATGAGCAGTTCTTC.

This clonotype has a count of ten or more. The V and J genes are TRBV24-1 and TRBJ2-7; TRBD2 agrees at 13 bases. V lost 4 bases, J lost 5 bases, and 4 bases stayed unmatched. The CDR3 sequence is 15 residues long. The germline CDR1 and CDR2 sequences are KGHDR and SFDVKD. CDR3 sequence (DNA): TGTGCCACCAGTGACCGGACTAGCGGGAGTGACGAGCAGTACTTC. Translated: CATSDRTSGSDEQYF.

This clonotype has ten or more counts. The J gene is TRBJ2-4, the V gene TRBV20-1; D is uncertain. The V end was cut by 7 bases, the J end by 5 bases, with 12 bases between. Germline loops: CDR1 DFQATT, CDR2 SNEGSKA (reference sequence). This CDR3 has 12 amino acids. The CDR3 spells CSVSPGENIQYF. In nucleotides, the CDR3 is TGCAGTGTGAGCCCAGGAGAAAACATTCAGTACTTC.

This clonotype came up many times. The genes are TRBV5-6 and TRBJ2-1, with 8 positions matching TRBD1. This CDR3 has 15 residues. Trimming removed 1 base from V and 2 bases from J; junction bases left unmatched: 2. Germline V gives CDR1 SGHDT, CDR2 YYEEEE. CDR3 in amino acids: CASSLPGQAYNEQFF. Here the CDR3 DNA reads TGTGCCAGCAGCTTGCCGGGACAGGCCTACAATGAGCAGTTCTTC.

This clonotype was seen at least ten times. V and J are TRBV20-1 and TRBJ2-7; a possible D gene is TRBD2 (6 bases). This CDR3 is built from 14 residues. CDR1 is DFQATT, CDR2 SNEGSKA, per germline (reference sequence). Trimming stripped 1 base from V and 1 base from J, with 11 bases between. The CDR3 spells CSARAGRGSYEQYF. The CDR3 DNA sequence: TGCAGTGCTAGAGCCGGGAGAGGGTCCTACGAGCAGTACTTC.

This clonotype has more than one count but fewer than ten. The gene calls are TRBV7-2 and TRBJ2-2; 12 bases align to TRBD2. CDR1 and CDR2 (germline): SGHTA, FQGNSA. V trimming: 5 bases; J trimming: 7 bases; junction bases outside the gene matches: 5. This CDR3 has 15 residues. CDR3 coding DNA: TGTGCCAGCAGCCGTAGACTAGCGGGAGACGGGGAGCTGTTTTTT. Its translation is CASSRRLAGDGELFF.

This clonotype was seen only a few times. V gene TRBV6-1 combines with J gene TRBJ2-1; tentatively, D is TRBD2 (6 bases). CDR3 length equals 16 residues. Germline V gene data show CDR1 as MNHNS and CDR2 as SASEGT. V was pared by 5 bases and J by 5 bases, with 19 bases between. The CDR3, as DNA: TGTGCCAGCAGTCCCGGGACTTCAAGCGGCGACAATGAGCAGTTCTTC. This translates into CASSPGTSSGDNEQFF.

This clonotype has only a few counts. This chain links TRBV7-9 with TRBJ2-7, with 7 bases aligning to TRBD2. From germline, CDR1 is SEHNR and CDR2 FQNEAQ (reference sequence). The CDR3 extends over 15 amino acids. The V segment lost 2 bases and the J segment 0 bases; nucleotides outside the gene matches: 4. The CDR3 region is CASSLPGGYSYEQYF. In DNA form, the CDR3 reads TGTGCCAGCAGCTTACCGGGAGGTTACTCCTACGAGCAGTACTTC.

Comment on this clonotype: The germline gene is not matched at one end of the junction; a read error may be the cause. The J gene is TRBJ2-1, the V gene TRBV7-9, with D maybe TRBD1 (5 bases). Germline loops: CDR1 SEHNR, CDR2 FQNEAQ (reference sequence). CDR3 length: 11 residues. CDR3 region: CASSTGNKQFF. The CDR3 DNA follows: TGTGCCAGCAGCACAGGCAATAAGCAGTTCTTC.

This clonotype was seen ten or more times. The rearrangement joins TRBV28 to TRBJ2-5; D uncertain. This CDR3 spans 13 amino acids. The germline V and J ends were trimmed by 3 bases and 5 bases, with 10 bases remaining between them. Per the germline V gene, CDR1 is MDHEN and CDR2 is SYDVKM. The CDR3 region is CASSLGRPETQYF. CDR3 sequence (DNA): TGTGCCAGCAGTTTGGGCAGGCCTGAGACCCAGTACTTC.

In its sample, this clonotype was seen many times. V gene TRBV6-2 or TRBV6-3 combines with J gene TRBJ2-7, with D perhaps TRBD1 or TRBD2 (5 bases each). The CDR3 covers 16 residues. Per germline, CDR1 MNHEY and CDR2 SVGEGT. With 6 bases removed from V and 5 bases from J, the gap between germline ends came to 23 bases. Here the CDR3 DNA reads TGTGCCAGCAGCTACGGGGCACAGTTGGCGGTGGACGAGCAGTACTTC. It encodes CASSYGAQLAVDEQYF.

This clonotype appeared many times. The J gene is TRBJ1-6, the V gene TRBV24-1; D is uncertain. Germline V gene data show CDR1 as KGHDR and CDR2 as SFDVKD. The germline V and J ends were trimmed by 1 base and 10 bases, with 7 bases remaining between them. The CDR3 spans 13 residues. The CDR3 DNA follows: TGTGCCACCAGTGATTTACGGGGATCACCCCTCCACTTT. Protein sequence: CATSDLRGSPLHF.

This clonotype was seen repeatedly, ten times or more. V and J are TRBV7-2 and TRBJ1-3, with D unresolved. Germline values: CDR1 SGHTA, CDR2 FQGNSA. The V end lost 9 bases, the J end lost 0 bases, and 15 bases lay between the germline ends. CDR3 length: 15 residues. As DNA, the CDR3 is TGTGCCAGTAGACCCGACGGATTCTCTGGAAACACCATATATTTT. This encodes CASRPDGFSGNTIYF.

The sample holds many counts of this clonotype. This sequence joins TRBV20-1 and TRBJ2-1; weak D call: TRBD2 (6 bases). The CDR3 length is 11 residues. V was cut by 8 bases and J by 8 bases, with 13 bases left in between. CDR1 and CDR2 (germline): DFQATT, SNEGSKA (reference sequence). This chain's CDR3 is CSKTIADEQFF. Here the CDR3 DNA reads TGCAGTAAAACCATAGCGGATGAGCAGTTCTTC.

This clonotype was detected ten times or more. The chain uses TRBV3-1 and TRBJ1-1, with D unclear. V dropped 0 bases and J dropped 8 bases, with 13 bases sitting between them. The germline V gene encodes CDR1 LGHDT and CDR2 YNNKEL (reference sequence). The CDR3 is made up of 14 amino acids. The chain's CDR3 is CASSQEPNLLEAFF. In nucleotides, the CDR3 is TGTGCCAGCAGCCAAGAACCCAACCTGTTGGAAGCTTTCTTT.

This clonotype was seen ten or more times. The rearrangement links TRBV10-3 to TRBJ1-1, with D possibly TRBD1 on 5 matching bases. Germline CDR1 and CDR2: ENHRY and SYGVKD. The CDR3 is 13 residues long. The V end was cut by 2 bases, the J end by 7 bases, with 11 bases between. The chain's CDR3 is CAISEGQGNEAFF. The DNA for the CDR3 is TGTGCCATCAGTGAGGGGCAGGGTAATGAAGCTTTCTTT.

This clonotype showed up many times. This rearrangement joins TRBV20-1 to TRBJ2-1, with 7 bases lining up with TRBD1. CDR1 is DFQATT and CDR2 is SNEGSKA in the germline V gene (reference sequence). V gave up 5 bases and J gave up 6 bases; unmatched junction bases: 10. The CDR3 is 14 residues long. The CDR3 sequence: CSAGGDRVPNEQFF. The CDR3 DNA sequence: TGCAGTGCTGGTGGCGACAGGGTCCCCAATGAGCAGTTCTTC.

This clonotype has a count of ten or more. The rearrangement links TRBV19 to TRBJ2-5; no clear D gene. From germline, CDR1 is LNHDA and CDR2 SQIVND (reference sequence). The CDR3 is 13 amino acids. V was cut by 4 bases and J by 3 bases, with 9 bases left in between. CDR3 loop: CASSTTREETQYF. CDR3 DNA sequence: TGTGCCAGTAGTACAACAAGGGAAGAGACCCAGTACTTC.

The genes are TRBV2 and TRBJ2-7, with D perhaps matching TRBD1 (5 bases). This CDR3 is built from 14 residues. The germline V gene has CDR1 SNHLY and CDR2 FYNNEI. Between the trimmed V and J ends, which lost 6 bases and 3 bases, there was a span of 15 bases. Here the CDR3 reads CASRPDSDHYEQYF. The CDR3 bases are TGTGCCAGCAGACCCGACAGTGATCACTACGAGCAGTACTTC.

This clonotype has just a few counts. This rearrangement joins TRBV15 to TRBJ2-3; 12 nucleotides align to TRBD2. This CDR3 contains 16 residues. The V gene's germline CDR1 is LNHNV and CDR2 YYDKDF (reference sequence). Trimming at V came to 5 bases and at J to 1 base, leaving 4 bases not matched to a gene. The chain's CDR3 is CATSPRTSGGTDTQYF. The CDR3 region has the DNA TGTGCCACCAGCCCTCGGACTAGCGGGGGCACAGATACGCAGTATTTT. The variable domain in full, completed from reference TRBV15 and TRBJ2-3, reads DAMVIQNPRYQVTQFGKPVTLSCSQTLNHNVMYWYQQKSSQAPKLLFHYYDKDFNNEADTPDNFQSRRPNTSFCFLDIRSPGLGDTAMYLCATSPRTSGGTDTQYFGPGTRLTVL.

This clonotype was counted only a few times. This could be a read error, since a much larger clone is one nucleotide away. This chain uses TRBV12-3 or TRBV12-4 with TRBJ1-6; no firm D call. This CDR3 has 11 residues. Trimming removed 3 bases at V and 12 bases at J, with 6 bases between. The DNA for the CDR3 is TGTGCCAGCAGTTTTCATTTACCCCTCCACTTT. This encodes CASSFHLPLHF.

This clonotype was detected ten times or more. The J gene is TRBJ1-1, the V gene TRBV12-3 or TRBV12-4; a weak D match, TRBD1 (5 bases). V lost 10 bases, J lost 3 bases, and 9 bases lay in between. This CDR3 has 11 amino acids. The CDR3 loop is CATWGDTEAFF. CDR3 nucleotides: TGTGCCACCTGGGGGGACACTGAAGCTTTCTTT.

This clonotype was found many times. The chain combines TRBV7-9 with TRBJ1-2, with D possibly being TRBD1 (5 bases). V shed 0 bases and J shed 1 base, with 15 bases lying between them. Germline values: CDR1 SEHNR, CDR2 FQNEAQ (reference sequence). The CDR3 length is 17 residues. CDR3 sequence (DNA): TGTGCCAGCAGCTTAGCTATGTCAGGGAAGGTTAACTATGGCTACACCTTC. This gives the protein CASSLAMSGKVNYGYTF.

In its sample, this clonotype was seen many times. This chain connects TRBV6-2 or TRBV6-3 to TRBJ2-7; D unresolved. The V end lost 6 bases, the J end lost 2 bases, and 8 bases lay between the germline ends. Germline CDR1 is MNHEY and CDR2 is SVGEGT. This CDR3 has 12 residues. The CDR3 spells CASRYTTYEQYF. The CDR3 bases are TGTGCCAGCAGATATACAACCTACGAGCAGTACTTC.

This clonotype was detected many times. The chain links TRBV20-1 to TRBJ1-5, with TRBD1 matching over 8 bases. The CDR3 is 12 amino acids. V lost 6 bases and J lost 12; bases outside the gene matches: 10. Germline lookup yields CDR1 DFQATT and CDR2 SNEGSKA (reference sequence). CDR3 sequence: CSAPTSGGGQHF. In DNA, the CDR3 is TGCAGTGCCCCTACTTCAGGGGGCGGCCAGCATTTT.

This clonotype was seen a handful of times. The chain has TRBV7-3 and TRBJ2-3, with 8 bases lining up with TRBD2. Germline assignment: CDR1 SGHTA and CDR2 FQGTGA. The junction had 10 bases not matched to a gene; V was cut back by 5 bases and J by 9 bases. The CDR3 is 14 amino acids. CDR3 region: CASSTTSERGTQYF. DNA for the CDR3: TGTGCCAGCAGCACTACCTCCGAGCGGGGGACGCAGTATTTT.